Below, 25 T cell receptor beta chains from the same sample are listed, as sequenced in a study of blood T cell repertoires in COVID-19. Here immunoSEQ multiplex PCR was the method, and the copy in TCRdb shows in-frame clones only, minus some. The sample contains just over 95,000 clones, 90% of which appear only once. Sample: peripheral blood. Receptor source: a man aged 55 to 70 with acute or convalescent COVID-19.

This chain connects TRBV16 to TRBJ1-1; D is perhaps TRBD1 (6 bases). With 5 bases removed from V and 1 base from J, the gap between germline ends came to 8 bases. CDR3 length equals 13 residues. Germline V lookup: CDR1 KGHSY, CDR2 FQNENV. The DNA for the CDR3 is TGTGCCAGCAGCGCGGACAGGAACACTGAAGCTTTCTTT. It codes for CASSADRNTEAFF. The full variable domain, its missing parts supplied by reference TRBV16 and TRBJ1-1, is GEEVAQTPKHLVRGEGQKAKLYCAPIKGHSYVFWYQQVLKNEFKFLISFQNENVFDETGMPKERFSAKCLPNSPCSLEIQATKLEDSAVYFCASSADRNTEAFFGQGTRLTVV.

This clone showed up just once. The V call is TRBV7-2, the J call TRBJ2-2; possibly TRBD1 for D (6 bases). The germline CDR1 and CDR2 sequences are SGHTA and FQGNSA. CDR3 size: 16 residues. Trimming cost V 4 bases and J 0 bases, with 12 bases left between them. The CDR3 protein is CASSYRVISNTGELFF. Written as DNA, the CDR3 is TGTGCCAGCAGCTACAGGGTAATCTCGAACACCGGGGAGCTGTTTTTT.

The rearrangement uses TRBV5-1 and TRBJ1-1; D is perhaps TRBD1 (5 bases). The V gene's germline CDR1 is SGHRS and CDR2 YFSETQ. The CDR3 has 16 amino acids. Trimming took off 0 bases at V and 2 bases at J, with 14 bases between the two ends. In DNA form, the CDR3 reads TGCGCCAGCAGCTTGGCCTCAGGGAACCTTAACACTGAAGCTTTCTTT. Translating it yields CASSLASGNLNTEAFF.

The chain employs TRBV6-5 and TRBJ1-5; TRBD1 aligns across 7 bases. Germline trimming cut 5 bases from V and 3 bases from J; bases unmatched to any gene: 4. CDR3 size: 14 residues. In germline, CDR1 is MNHEY, CDR2 SVGAGI. CDR3: CASSRQGLNQPQHF. The CDR3 region has the DNA TGTGCCAGCAGTCGACAGGGCCTCAATCAGCCCCAGCATTTT.

The V gene is TRBV2, the J gene TRBJ1-5; maybe TRBD1 (5 bases). CDR3 length equals 15 residues. Per germline, CDR1 SNHLY and CDR2 FYNNEI. V lost 5 bases and J lost 0, with 11 bases in between. CDR3 bases: TGTGCCAGCAGTTCCCAAGGGGATAGCAATCAGCCCCAGCATTTT. Translating it yields CASSSQGDSNQPQHF. Combining the CDR3 with reference TRBV2 and TRBJ1-5 gives the whole variable domain EPEVTQTPSHQVTQMGQEVILRCVPISNHLYFYWYRQILGQKVEFLVSFYNNEISEKSEIFDDQFSVERPDGSNFTLKIRSTKLEDSAMYFCASSSQGDSNQPQHFGDGTRLSIL.

The gene calls are TRBV3-1 (or the pseudogene TRBV3-2) and TRBJ1-2; weak D call: TRBD1 (6 bases). Trimming removed 4 bases from V and 5 bases from J, with 11 bases in between. The CDR3 covers 13 residues. Germline V gene data show CDR1 as LGHDT and CDR2 as YNNKEL (reference sequence). The CDR3 here is CASSRQTGYGYTF. The CDR3 DNA sequence: TGTGCCAGCAGCCGCCAGACAGGATATGGCTACACCTTC.

The V call is TRBV28, the J call TRBJ1-4; 9 nucleotides match TRBD1. The CDR3 loop spans 18 amino acids. V was clipped by 6 bases and J by 0 bases; unmatched bases: 11. Germline V gene sequence: CDR1 MDHEN, CDR2 SYDVKM. CDR3 nucleotides: TGTGCCAGCAGGGGGGACAGGGCGAGTTTTTCAACTAATGAAAAACTGTTTTTT. Translation: CASRGDRASFSTNEKLFF.

This chain joins TRBV19 and TRBJ1-5; D possibly corresponds to TRBD1 (6 bases). Germline V gene lookup returns CDR1 LNHDA and CDR2 SQIVND (reference sequence). V shed 2 bases and J shed 0 bases, with 8 bases lying between them. The CDR3 loop spans 15 amino acids. The CDR3 loop reads CASSISGDSNQPQHF. The CDR3 DNA sequence: TGTGCCAGTAGTATATCAGGGGATAGCAATCAGCCCCAGCATTTT.

The genes are TRBV5-1 and TRBJ1-6; 11 bases map to TRBD1. CDR1 SGHRS and CDR2 YFSETQ come from the germline V gene. The length of the CDR3 is 16 residues. V lost 7 bases to trimming and J lost 7 bases; unmatched junction nucleotides: 10. Here the CDR3 reads CASSWGGQGANSPLHF. In DNA, the CDR3 is TGCGCCAGCTCTTGGGGAGGACAGGGGGCGAATTCACCCCTCCACTTT.

The chain joins TRBV11-3 to TRBJ2-1; D may be TRBD1 (5 bases). Trimming left V 2 bases short and J 0 bases short, with 11 bases between. Germline CDR1 and CDR2: SGHNT and YENEEA. The CDR3 runs 16 residues. The CDR3 region is CASSLRGAGSYNEQFF. CDR3 in DNA: TGTGCCAGCAGCTTAAGGGGCGCAGGCTCCTACAATGAGCAGTTCTTC.

The V gene is TRBV12-3 or TRBV12-4, the J gene TRBJ1-3; D gene uncertain. CDR3 length: 13 residues. V lost 4 bases and J 3 bases, leaving 7 bases between the germline ends. The CDR3: CASSYGFGNTIYF. The CDR3 DNA reads TGTGCCAGCAGTTACGGGTTTGGAAACACCATATATTTT.

This chain joins TRBV6-5 and TRBJ2-7, with TRBD1 matching over 8 bases. CDR1 and CDR2 (germline): MNHEY, SVGAGI. Unmatched junction bases numbered 3, after V lost 3 bases and J lost 2 bases. CDR3 length: 14 amino acids. For the CDR3, the DNA is TGTGCCAGCAGTTATGGACAGGGTACCTACGAGCAGTACTTC. Residues: CASSYGQGTYEQYF.

The chain recombines TRBV11-2 with TRBJ2-4, with 8 bases aligning to TRBD2. Trimming cost V 4 bases and J 0 bases; bases outside gene matches: 14. Germline assignment: CDR1 SGHAT and CDR2 FQNNGV. This CDR3 spans 19 amino acids. In DNA form, the CDR3 reads TGTGCCAGCAGCTCCGGGGGGGACGCTGCAACCCTAGCCAAAAACATTCAGTACTTC. Translating gives CASSSGGDAATLAKNIQYF.

The CDR3 reads CASSSTRLAGKNEQFF. The DNA for the CDR3 is TGTGCCAGCAGTTCAACCCGACTAGCGGGGAAAAATGAGCAGTTCTTC. The rearrangement links TRBV6-5 to TRBJ2-1; TRBD2 matches 11 bases. The V gene's germline CDR1 is MNHEY and CDR2 SVGAGI. The V gene end was trimmed by 4 bases and the J gene end by 7 bases; junction bases not matched to a gene: 9. The CDR3 is made up of 16 amino acids.

The chain couples TRBV7-9 to TRBJ1-5, with 11 bases matching TRBD1. The CDR3 sequence is 17 residues long. J lost 0 bases, V lost 5 bases, and 6 bases had no gene match. The V gene's germline CDR1 is SEHNR and CDR2 FQNEAQ (reference sequence). The CDR3 DNA reads TGTGCCAGCAGCCCCGGACAGGGGGCTTATAGCAATCAGCCCCAGCATTTT. Protein: CASSPGQGAYSNQPQHF.

The chain has TRBV18 and TRBJ2-1, with 11 nucleotides matching TRBD1. There are 14 residues in the CDR3. Germline lookup yields CDR1 KGHSH and CDR2 LQKENI. J was trimmed by 7 bases and V by 3 bases; bases with no gene match: 2. The CDR3: CASSPDRGRNEQFF. The CDR3 DNA is TGTGCCAGCTCACCGGACAGGGGGCGGAATGAGCAGTTCTTC.

CDR3 residues: CASSNGGEAFF. The CDR3 DNA reads TGTGCCAGCAGCAACGGGGGAGAAGCTTTCTTT. V gene TRBV6-5 combines with J gene TRBJ1-1; tentatively, D is TRBD1 (5 bases). Germline CDR1 reads MNHEY; CDR2 reads SVGAGI. The CDR3 extends over 11 amino acids. V lost 6 bases and J 8 bases, leaving 10 bases between the germline ends.

The CDR3 nucleotides read TGTGCCAGTAGTATTAGGGGCGGGGGGGCCGTTAACATTCAGTACTTC. Translating it yields CASSIRGGGAVNIQYF. The chain combines TRBV19 with TRBJ2-4, with 9 bases identical to TRBD2. Per the germline V gene, CDR1 is LNHDA and CDR2 is SQIVND (reference sequence). Trimming removed 3 bases from V and 7 bases from J; junction bases left unmatched: 10. The CDR3 runs 16 residues.

CDR3 loop: CASSHLLAGGYNEQFF. The CDR3 DNA reads TGTGCCAGCAGCCACCTACTAGCGGGGGGCTACAATGAGCAGTTCTTC. V is TRBV4-2 and J is TRBJ2-1, with 12 bases matching TRBD2. The CDR3 consists of 16 residues. Per germline, CDR1 LGHNA and CDR2 YNFKEQ. The V gene end was trimmed by 3 bases and the J gene end by 3 bases; junction bases not matched to a gene: 3.

The J gene is TRBJ1-2, the V gene TRBV6-5; D may be TRBD1 (5 bases). This CDR3 has 14 residues. The germline CDR1 and CDR2 sequences are MNHEY and SVGAGI. Trimming took 7 bases from V and 6 from J, leaving 18 bases between them. CDR3 nucleotide sequence: TGTGCCAGCAACGACCCAGGGCGGCGTCATGGCTACACCTTC. Translation: CASNDPGRRHGYTF.

The rearrangement uses TRBV30 and TRBJ1-2; 7 bases align to TRBD1. This CDR3 is 14 amino acids long. V lost 4 bases to trimming and J lost 0 bases; unmatched junction nucleotides: 5. Germline V gene data show CDR1 as GTSNPN and CDR2 as SVGIG (reference sequence). Here the CDR3 reads CAWTRGQPNYGYTF. CDR3 nucleotides: TGTGCCTGGACGAGGGGACAGCCTAACTATGGCTACACCTTC.

CDR3 protein: CASSIGVPWGQRNTEAFF. As DNA, the CDR3 is TGTGCCAGCAGCATAGGGGTCCCATGGGGACAGAGGAACACTGAAGCTTTCTTT. This chain connects TRBV3-1 (or the pseudogene TRBV3-2) to TRBJ1-1, with 7 nucleotides matching TRBD1. V dropped 5 bases and J dropped 1; count of bases not matched to a gene: 16. Germline loops: CDR1 LGHDT, CDR2 YNNKEL (reference sequence). This CDR3 contains 18 residues.

Written as DNA, the CDR3 is TGTGCCAGCTCACCACCGGAGGGCCCACCCCTCCACTTT. It translates to CASSPPEGPPLHF. The chain couples TRBV18 to TRBJ1-6; D uncertain. Germline V gene sequence: CDR1 KGHSH, CDR2 LQKENI. The CDR3 has 13 amino acids. The V and J ends lost 0 bases and 11 bases respectively, with 8 bases between them.

The chain carries TRBV28 and TRBJ2-1; TRBD2 is a possible D gene (5 bases). The CDR3 runs 12 residues. Germline-derived CDR1 and CDR2 are MDHEN and SYDVKM. The CDR3 DNA reads as TGTGGTCACGGGGATAGGATTAGTGAGCAGTTCTTC. Its protein product is CGHGDRISEQFF. Combining the CDR3 with reference TRBV28 and TRBJ2-1 gives the whole variable domain DVKVTQSSRYLVKRTGEKVFLECVQDMDHENMFWYRQDPGLGLRLIYFSYDVKMKEKGDIPEGYSVSREKKERFSLILESASTNQTSMYLCGHGDRISEQFFGPGTRLTVL.

V is TRBV19 and J is TRBJ2-1; D remains unclear. Per germline, CDR1 LNHDA and CDR2 SQIVND (reference sequence). There are 11 residues in the CDR3. The V end was cut by 5 bases, the J end by 8 bases, with 7 bases between. The DNA for the CDR3 is TGTGCCAGTAGTTATCGTGATGAGCAGTTCTTC. Its protein is CASSYRDEQFF.